The present entry profiles one TCR beta chain with its context. This clonotype showed up many times. Its specific antigen is unknown. The record has no base qualities; no much larger clone is one base away. Stable Graves' hyperthyroidism was defined as the absence of progression to ophthalmopathy over 18 months of follow-up. Hyperthyroidism patients were aged 18 to 65 years and newly diagnosed, with disease duration of less than 2 months. The study excluded patients with uncontrolled infections, other autoimmune diseases, pregnancy or lactation. Diagnoses were based on clinical symptoms, serum thyroxine and TRAb, thyroid ultrasound and orbital computed tomography. Trizol reagent was used to extract total RNA, and RNA quality was then checked on an Agilent 2100 Bioanalyzer. These data come from a study of T cells in Graves' hyperthyroidism and ophthalmopathy (dated by TCRdb to the late 2010s). Background for the entire study: TCR V-J signatures able to tell the groups apart were searched for in a discovery cohort of 90 to 100 patients, of whom roughly 42 had Graves' ophthalmopathy and some 60 had stable Graves' hyperthyroidism. Prospective prediction of ophthalmopathy was tested in an independent validation cohort of some 20 hyperthyroidism patients and some 17 patients who later progressed to ophthalmopathy. The 75 to 100 discovery patients were randomly split 7:3 into training and test sets. TCR Vbeta CDR3 sequencing of fewer than 150 peripheral blood samples (around 45 ophthalmopathy, 75 to 80 hyperthyroidism and roughly 17 progressor patients) is reported in the paper. In more than five Graves' hyperthyroidism patients, the study also compared T-cell repertoires from thyroid tissue with T-cell repertoires from blood. Once sampling was done, hyperthyroidism patients were given methimazole at a starting dose of 30 mg daily, whereas ophthalmopathy patients were given high-dose intravenous methylprednisolone. On the study overall, not on this receptor specifically: During validation, the model predicted progression to ophthalmopathy a median of about 6.5 months ahead of onset, with just under 71% sensitivity and around 73% specificity. A 13 V-J signature model separated ophthalmopathy from stable hyperthyroidism, with 87.88% sensitivity and 81% to 82% specificity in cross-validation and 80%/75% in testing. Sample size was not statistically predetermined, and blinding of investigators to group allocation was not performed. Most expanded thyroid clonotypes (frequency above 0.001) were also found in blood, which suggests that blood repertoires may mirror thyroid immune responses.

The V end loses 0 bases and the J end loses 2 bases, and a stretch of 14 bases separates them. There are 16 amino acids in the CDR3, from cysteine to phenylalanine inclusive. Of all the DNA, just the CDR3 is kept, 48 bases in frame from base 1. Sequences MNHEY (CDR1) and SVGAGI (CDR2) are obtained from the germline V gene. TCR beta CDR3 regions were amplified from RNA transcripts. The TCR CDR3 was subjected to a first round of RT-PCR using the HTBI primer set and the Qiagen OneStep RT-PCR kit. Libraries were constructed in a second round of multiplex PCR, after which size selection and purification were performed. Libraries were sequenced paired-end with 100 bp reads on an Illumina HiSeq2000. For the original study's pipeline: SOAPnuke was used to process the raw data, throwing out any read that contained adapters or uncalled bases, had a mean Phred below 15, or lacked an exact constant-primer or identifier match. High-quality paired reads were merged using COPE v1.2.5, and each unique nucleotide sequence was defined as a clonotype. Clonotypes were aligned to IMGT TRBV, TRBD and TRBJ reference segments using MiTCR v1.1. The analysis included only V-J combinations with a frequency above 0.0001, which together covered about 99% of the repertoires. The TCS score was defined as the ratio of F50 (clonal expansion) to E x V (chaos), calculated using BLOSUM62-based TCRdist between CDR3 peptides within each V-J. Welch's t-statistics and random forest reduced around 520 V-J features to about 13, which were used in a naive Bayes classifier (R e1071). The similarity between thyroid and blood repertoires was quantified using the Morisita-Horn index. TCRdb cleaned the public reads at Q25 with fastp, built clones with MiXCR and kept in-frame beta chains. Rows merge per CDR3 protein into single entries with the most common DNA and genes. These V and J calls rely on TCRdb rather than the paper's analysis. Here the sample has around 580,000 distinct CDR3 sequences; 40% to 55% occur a single time. About 7.8% of the sample goes to the ten largest clones.

The sequence is built from TRBV6-5 and TRBJ2-7; no confident D gene assignment can be made. The sample was peripheral blood or thyroid tissue (not recorded which). The receptor comes from a woman aged 18-29 years with Graves' hyperthyroidism. The DNA sequence follows: TGTGCCAGCAGTTACTCGGGCGGCTCACGGACCTACGAGCAGTACTTC. This codes for CASSYSGGSRTYEQYF.